The entry that follows covers one T cell receptor (beta chain) sequence. This record comes from a study of blood T cell repertoires in COVID-19. Sequencing used immunoSEQ multiplex PCR; TCRdb keeps in-frame clones, though not all of them. This sample has 250,000 to 300,000 clones, with around 90% found just once. Material: PBMCs or T cells enriched from blood (not recorded which). This TCR was recovered from a woman in her twenties or thirties who had recovered from COVID-19.

CDR3 protein: CASSLSGAAYNSPLHF. In DNA form, the CDR3 reads TGTGCCAGCAGTTTATCAGGAGCGGCCTATAATTCACCCCTCCACTTT. The gene calls are TRBV27 and TRBJ1-6; D not certain. Germline loops: CDR1 MNHEY, CDR2 SMNVEV (reference sequence). CDR3 size: 16 residues. With 0 bases removed from V and 2 bases from J, the gap between germline ends came to 8 bases.